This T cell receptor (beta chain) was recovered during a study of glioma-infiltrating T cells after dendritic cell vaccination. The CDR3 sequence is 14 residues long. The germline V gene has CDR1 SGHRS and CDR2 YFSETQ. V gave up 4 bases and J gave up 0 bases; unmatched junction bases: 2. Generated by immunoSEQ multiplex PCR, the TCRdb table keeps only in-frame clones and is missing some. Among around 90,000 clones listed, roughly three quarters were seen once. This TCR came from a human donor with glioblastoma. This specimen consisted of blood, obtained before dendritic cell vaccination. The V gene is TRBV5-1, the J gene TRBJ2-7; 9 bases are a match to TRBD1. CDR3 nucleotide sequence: TGCGCCAGCAGCACGGGACAGGGCTCCTACGAGCAGTACTTC. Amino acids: CASSTGQGSYEQYF. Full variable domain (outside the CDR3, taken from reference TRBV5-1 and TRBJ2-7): KAGVTQTPRYLIKTRGQQVTLSCSPISGHRSVSWYQQTPGQGLQFLFEYFSETQRNKGNFPGRFSGRQFSNSRSEMNVSTLELGDSALYLCASSTGQGSYEQYFGPGTRLTVT.